Following are 13 T cell receptor beta chains from one sample sequenced in a study of cytomegalovirus exposure and HLA in healthy donors. The PCR contained 60 Vbeta and 13 Jbeta primers. The assay was immunoSEQ multiplex PCR, and TCRdb's table has in-frame clones only and misses some. Recorded here are over 200,000 clones; the top ten clones represent more than 0.75%. The sample consisted of PBMCs. Source of these receptors: a woman aged 25 to 45 in good health and CMV-seropositive.

Turning to this clone: One end of the junction is discordant with germline, which a read error may explain. The rearrangement uses TRBV5-4 and TRBJ2-7; D not resolved. This CDR3 region has 14 residues. Germline V gene sequence: CDR1 SGHNT, CDR2 YYREEE (reference sequence). The DNA of the CDR3 is TGTGCCAGCAGCTTGGAGTATAGTTCTCAATCCATCCACTTC. It encodes CASSLEYSSQSIHF. Complete variable domain (other parts from reference TRBV5-4 and TRBJ2-7): ETGVTQSPTHLIKTRGQQVTLRCSSQSGHNTVSWYQQALGQGPQFIFQYYREEENGRGNFPPRFSGLQFPNYSSELNVNALELDDSALYLCASSLEYSSQSIHFGPGTRLTVT.

This sequence joins TRBV5-1 and TRBJ2-1, with TRBD2 as a possible D gene (5 bases). This CDR3 is 13 amino acids long. Per the germline V gene, CDR1 is SGHRS and CDR2 is YFSETQ. With 3 bases removed from V and 10 bases from J, the gap between germline ends came to 14 bases. CDR3 DNA: TGCGCCAGCAGCTCCTCTAGCATAGCCGAGCAGTTCTTC. The encoded protein is CASSSSSIAEQFF.

The rearrangement links TRBV6-5 to TRBJ1-5; TRBD1 aligns across 10 bases. CDR3 length equals 14 residues. V was clipped by 7 bases and J by 4 bases; unmatched bases: 4. CDR1 is MNHEY, CDR2 SVGAGI, per germline. The chain's CDR3 is CASTWTGGNQPQHF. In nucleotides, the CDR3 is TGTGCCAGCACTTGGACAGGGGGAAATCAGCCCCAGCATTTT.

The chain is built from TRBV11-1 and TRBJ2-7; a possible D gene is TRBD1 (6 bases). Trimming took 2 bases from V and 7 from J, leaving 18 bases between them. The CDR3 runs to 15 residues. The germline V gene encodes CDR1 SGHAT and CDR2 FQDESV (reference sequence). In nucleotides, the CDR3 is TGTGCCAGCAGCTTAAATGTAGGGGGACAAGGGGAGCAGTACTTC. It is translated as CASSLNVGGQGEQYF.

With regard to this clone: This same CDR3 is encoded by further DNA sequences in the sample. V usage is TRBV18 and J usage is TRBJ1-1, with 7 bases matching TRBD1. Germline-derived CDR1 and CDR2 are KGHSH and LQKENI. This CDR3 comprises 14 residues. The ends lost 6 bases at V and 0 bases at J; junction bases unmatched: 4. The CDR3 region is CASSRQGMNTEAFF. The CDR3 bases are TGTGCCAGCTCCCGACAGGGAATGAACACTGAAGCTTTCTTT.

The chain uses TRBV6-6 and TRBJ1-5; 9 nucleotides agree with TRBD1. Germline V gene sequence: CDR1 MNHNY, CDR2 SVGAGI (reference sequence). The junction had 6 bases not matched to a gene; V was cut back by 2 bases and J by 7 bases. The CDR3 contains 15 residues. The CDR3 reads CASSYGTGSGQPQHF. The CDR3 region has the DNA TGTGCCAGCAGTTACGGGACAGGGAGCGGACAGCCCCAGCATTTT.

The V and J genes are TRBV27 and TRBJ1-4, with D unresolved. With 3 bases removed from V and 7 bases from J, the gap between germline ends came to 12 bases. The CDR3 loop spans 14 amino acids. CDR1 is MNHEY and CDR2 is SMNVEV in the germline V gene (reference sequence). The CDR3 DNA is TGTGCCAGCAGTTTTATCGGGTCGGGTGAAAAACTGTTTTTT. It specifies CASSFIGSGEKLFF.

This sequence joins TRBV27 and TRBJ2-6; 11 bases agree with TRBD2. This CDR3 comprises 19 residues. The V and J ends lost 0 bases and 1 base, in that order; junction bases with no gene match: 5. Germline-derived CDR1 and CDR2 are MNHEY and SMNVEV (reference sequence). The CDR3 loop is CASSLSILAGGSGANVLTF. CDR3 DNA: TGTGCCAGCAGTTTATCGATCCTAGCGGGAGGATCTGGGGCCAACGTCCTGACTTTC.

The V call is TRBV7-9, the J call TRBJ1-1, with D possibly being TRBD1 (5 bases). The CDR3 length is 17 residues. V lost 5 bases, J lost 2 bases, and 21 bases lay in between. The V gene's germline CDR1 is SEHNR and CDR2 FQNEAQ (reference sequence). The CDR3 DNA sequence: TGTGCCAGCAGCGGAAGGATAGGCGCAGGGCTCAACACTGAAGCTTTCTTT. It translates to CASSGRIGAGLNTEAFF. The complete variable domain, with remaining parts taken from reference TRBV7-9 and TRBJ1-1, reads DTGVSQNPRHKITKRGQNVTFRCDPISEHNRLYWYRQTLGQGPEFLTYFQNEAQLEKSRLLSDRFSAERPKGSFSTLEIQRTEQGDSAMYLCASSGRIGAGLNTEAFFGQGTRLTVV.

The chain couples TRBV27 to TRBJ1-4; D is ambiguous. Deletions cut 4 bases from V and 11 bases from J, with 8 bases between. CDR1 and CDR2 (germline): MNHEY, SMNVEV (reference sequence). The CDR3 spans 11 residues. CDR3 nucleotides: TGTGCCAGCAGTTCCGGGTACAAACTGTTTTTT. It specifies CASSSGYKLFF.

The chain couples TRBV19 to TRBJ2-1; 8 bases align to TRBD2. There are 16 residues in the CDR3. Germline V gene sequence: CDR1 LNHDA, CDR2 SQIVND (reference sequence). With 2 bases clipped from V and 4 bases from J, the junction kept 7 bases outside the gene matches. The CDR3 spells CASSIPHGRGYNEQFF. The CDR3 DNA follows: TGTGCCAGTAGTATACCGCACGGGAGGGGGTACAATGAGCAGTTCTTC.

The chain carries TRBV5-1 and TRBJ2-7; 11 bases line up with TRBD2. The trim removed 4 bases at V and 4 bases at J, leaving 7 bases unmatched. The CDR3 sequence is 15 residues long. The V gene's germline CDR1 is SGHRS and CDR2 YFSETQ. CDR3 sequence reads: CASSISGGAGYEQYF. For the CDR3, the DNA is TGCGCCAGCAGCATTAGCGGGGGGGCCGGGTACGAGCAGTACTTC. The variable domain in full, completed from reference TRBV5-1 and TRBJ2-7, reads KAGVTQTPRYLIKTRGQQVTLSCSPISGHRSVSWYQQTPGQGLQFLFEYFSETQRNKGNFPGRFSGRQFSNSRSEMNVSTLELGDSALYLCASSISGGAGYEQYFGPGTRLTVT.

This chain uses TRBV25-1 with TRBJ2-5, with D unresolved. Germline V gene sequence: CDR1 MGHDK, CDR2 SYGVNS. This CDR3 is 15 amino acids long. V lost 1 base and J lost 3, with 12 bases in between. The CDR3, as DNA: TGTGCCAGCAGTGAATCATTTACACGAAAAGAGACCCAGTACTTC. Its protein is CASSESFTRKETQYF.